This section outlines one TCR beta chain sequence together with its context. What it binds is not known. The primer mix had 60 Vbeta and 13 Jbeta primers. Generated by immunoSEQ multiplex PCR, the TCRdb table keeps only in-frame clones and is missing some. Of approximately 190,000 clones listed, roughly 84% are singletons. Germline lookup yields CDR1 SGHNT and CDR2 YYREEE (reference sequence). This CDR3 has 16 residues. The V and J ends lost 1 base and 3 bases, in that order; junction bases with no gene match: 4. These data are taken from a study of cytomegalovirus exposure and HLA in healthy donors. Study conclusions and caveats: Certain indistinguishable V segments, among them TRBV6-2 and TRBV6-3, were excluded. Many donors shared some public TCRs, even though most TCR sequences were rare.

The specimen sequenced was PBMCs. The receptor's source is a woman in her forties or fifties in good health and CMV-seropositive. The V call is TRBV5-4, the J call TRBJ2-2; the match to TRBD1 covers 9 bases. The DNA of the CDR3 is TGTGCCAGCAGCTTGCCACAGGGGGCGGACACCGGGGAGCTGTTTTTT. This sequence encodes CASSLPQGADTGELFF.